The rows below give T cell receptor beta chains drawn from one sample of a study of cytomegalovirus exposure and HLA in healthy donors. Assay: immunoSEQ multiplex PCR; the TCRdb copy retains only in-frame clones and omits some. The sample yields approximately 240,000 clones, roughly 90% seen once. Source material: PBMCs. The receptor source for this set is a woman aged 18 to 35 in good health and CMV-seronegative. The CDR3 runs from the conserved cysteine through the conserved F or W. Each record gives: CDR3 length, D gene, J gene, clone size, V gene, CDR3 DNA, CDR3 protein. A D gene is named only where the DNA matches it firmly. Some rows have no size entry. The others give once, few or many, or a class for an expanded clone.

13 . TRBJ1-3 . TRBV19 TGTGCCAGTAGGGACAGCTCTGGAAACACCATATATTTT CASRDSSGNTIYF
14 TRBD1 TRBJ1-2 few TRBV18 TGTGCCAGCTCACGGGAAGGGGGCGGCTATGGCTACACCTTC CASSREGGGYGYTF
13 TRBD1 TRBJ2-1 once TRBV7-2 TGTGCCAGCAGCACCAAAACAGGGGGTGAGCAGTTCTTC CASSTKTGGEQFF
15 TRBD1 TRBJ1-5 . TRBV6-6 TGTGCCAGCAGTACACCGACAGGGTCTCACCAGCCCCAGCATTTT CASSTPTGSHQPQHF
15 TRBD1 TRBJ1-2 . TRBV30 TGTGCCTGGAGTGTTAAGGGGGCGTTTAACTATGGCTACACCTTC CAWSVKGAFNYGYTF
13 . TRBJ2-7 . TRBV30 TGTGCCTGGAAAGCGATGAACTGGTACGAGCAGTACTTC CAWKAMNWYEQYF
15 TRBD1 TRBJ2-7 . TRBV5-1 TGCGCCAGCAGTCTGGCGGGACAGGGAACCTACGAGCAGTACTTC CASSLAGQGTYEQYF
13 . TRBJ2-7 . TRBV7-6 TGTGCCAGCAGCTTTGGGGGCACCTACGAGCAGTACTTC CASSFGGTYEQYF
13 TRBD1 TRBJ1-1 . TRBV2 TGTGCCAGCAGGGGACAGCAGAACACTGAAGCTTTCTTT CASRGQQNTEAFF
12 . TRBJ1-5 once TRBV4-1 TGCGCCAGCAGCCAACTTACTAGGCCCCAGCATTTT CASSQLTRPQHF
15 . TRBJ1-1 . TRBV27 TGTGCCAGCAGTTTATCGCCTCGACAGAACACTGAAGCTTTCTTT CASSLSPRQNTEAFF
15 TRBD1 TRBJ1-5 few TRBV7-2 TGTGCCAGCAGCTTCAGACAGGGGGGCAATCAGCCCCAGCATTTT CASSFRQGGNQPQHF
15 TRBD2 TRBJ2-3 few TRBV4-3 TGCGCCAGCAGCCAAGATTGGCGGGGGGGCGTTACGCAGTATTTT CASSQDWRGGVTQYF
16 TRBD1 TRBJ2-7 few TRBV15 TGTGCCACCAGCGGGTTAACGACAGGGACGGTTTACGAGCAGTACTTC CATSGLTTGTVYEQYF